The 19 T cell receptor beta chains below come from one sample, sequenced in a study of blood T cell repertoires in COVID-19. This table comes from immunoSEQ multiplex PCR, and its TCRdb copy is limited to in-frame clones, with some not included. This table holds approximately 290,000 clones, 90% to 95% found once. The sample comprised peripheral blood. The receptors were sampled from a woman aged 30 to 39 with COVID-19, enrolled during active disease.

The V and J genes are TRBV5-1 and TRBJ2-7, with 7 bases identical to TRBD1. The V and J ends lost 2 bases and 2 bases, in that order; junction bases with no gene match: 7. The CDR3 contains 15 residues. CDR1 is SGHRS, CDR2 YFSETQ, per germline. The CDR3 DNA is TGCGCCAGCAGCTTTCGGGGACAGATTACCTACGAGCAGTACTTC. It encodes CASSFRGQITYEQYF.

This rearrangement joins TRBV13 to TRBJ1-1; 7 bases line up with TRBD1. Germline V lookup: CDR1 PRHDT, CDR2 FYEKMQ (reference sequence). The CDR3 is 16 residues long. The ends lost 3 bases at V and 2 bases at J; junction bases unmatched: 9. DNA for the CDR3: TGTGCCAGCAGCTTTTCTGGGGGACAGATTAACACTGAAGCTTTCTTT. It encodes CASSFSGGQINTEAFF. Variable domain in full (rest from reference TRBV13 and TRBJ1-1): AAGVIQSPRHLIKEKRETATLKCYPIPRHDTVYWYQQGPGQDPQFLISFYEKMQSDKGSIPDRFSAQQFSDYHSELNMSSLELGDSALYFCASSFSGGQINTEAFFGQGTRLTVV.

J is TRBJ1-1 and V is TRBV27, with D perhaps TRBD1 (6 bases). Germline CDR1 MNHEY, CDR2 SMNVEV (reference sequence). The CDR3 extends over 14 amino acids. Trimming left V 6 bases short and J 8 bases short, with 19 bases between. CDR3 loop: CASRGLGGATEAFF. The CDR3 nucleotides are TGTGCCAGCAGGGGCCTAGGGGGGGCAACCGAAGCTTTCTTT.

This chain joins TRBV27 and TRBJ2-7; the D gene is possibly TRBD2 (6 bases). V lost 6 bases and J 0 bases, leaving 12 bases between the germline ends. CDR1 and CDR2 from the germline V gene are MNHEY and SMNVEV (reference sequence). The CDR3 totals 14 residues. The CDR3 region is CASRRDGSSYEQYF. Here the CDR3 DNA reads TGTGCCAGCAGGCGGGACGGAAGCTCCTACGAGCAGTACTTC.

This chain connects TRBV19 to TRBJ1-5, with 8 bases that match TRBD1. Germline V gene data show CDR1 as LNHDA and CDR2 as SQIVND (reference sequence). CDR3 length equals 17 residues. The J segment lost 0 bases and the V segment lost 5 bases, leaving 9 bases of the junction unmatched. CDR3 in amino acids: CASSPGTGGNSNQPQHF. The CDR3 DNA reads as TGTGCCAGTAGTCCCGGGACAGGCGGGAATAGCAATCAGCCCCAGCATTTT.

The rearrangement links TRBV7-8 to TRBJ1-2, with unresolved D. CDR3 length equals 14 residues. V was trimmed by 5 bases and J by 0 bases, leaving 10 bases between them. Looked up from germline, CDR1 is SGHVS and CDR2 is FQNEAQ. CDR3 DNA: TGTGCCAGCAGCATCGGTTCTCCTAACTATGGCTACACCTTC. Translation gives CASSIGSPNYGYTF.

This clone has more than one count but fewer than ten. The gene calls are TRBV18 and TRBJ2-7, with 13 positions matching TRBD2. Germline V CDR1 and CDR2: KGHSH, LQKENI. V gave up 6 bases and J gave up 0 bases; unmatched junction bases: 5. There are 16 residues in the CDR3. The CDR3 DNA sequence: TGTGCCAGCTCGGGGACTAGCGGGGCGGTCTCCTACGAGCAGTACTTC. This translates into CASSGTSGAVSYEQYF.

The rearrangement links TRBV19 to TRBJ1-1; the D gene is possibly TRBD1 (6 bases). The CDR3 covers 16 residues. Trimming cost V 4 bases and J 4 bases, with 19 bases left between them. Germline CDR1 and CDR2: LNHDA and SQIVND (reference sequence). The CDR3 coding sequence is TGTGCCAGTAGTACAGTCGGGACACTTGCCCTCACTGAAGCTTTCTTT. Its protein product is CASSTVGTLALTEAFF.

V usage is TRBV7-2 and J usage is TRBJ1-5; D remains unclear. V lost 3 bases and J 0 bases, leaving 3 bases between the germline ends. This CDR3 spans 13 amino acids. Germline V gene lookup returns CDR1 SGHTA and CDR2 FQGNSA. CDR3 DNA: TGTGCCAGCAGCTTTATTAGCAATCAGCCCCAGCATTTT. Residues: CASSFISNQPQHF.

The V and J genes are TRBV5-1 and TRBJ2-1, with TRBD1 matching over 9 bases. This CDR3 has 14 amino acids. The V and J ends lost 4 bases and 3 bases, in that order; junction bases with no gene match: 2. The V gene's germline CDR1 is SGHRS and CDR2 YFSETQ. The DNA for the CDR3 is TGCGCCAGCAGCGGACAGGGGTTCTACAATGAGCAGTTCTTC. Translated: CASSGQGFYNEQFF.

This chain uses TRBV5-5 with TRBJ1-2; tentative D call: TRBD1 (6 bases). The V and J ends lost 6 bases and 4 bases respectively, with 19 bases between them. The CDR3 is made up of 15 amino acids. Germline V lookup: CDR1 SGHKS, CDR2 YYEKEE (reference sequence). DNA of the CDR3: TGTGCCAGCACCCGAGATGGGGGCTTTATCTATGGCTACACCTTC. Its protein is CASTRDGGFIYGYTF.

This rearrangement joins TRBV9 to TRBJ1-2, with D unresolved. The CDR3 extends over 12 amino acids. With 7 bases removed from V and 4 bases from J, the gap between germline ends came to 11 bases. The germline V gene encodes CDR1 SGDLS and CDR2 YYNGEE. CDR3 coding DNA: TGTGCCAGCCACGGGAACTTCTATGGCTACACCTTC. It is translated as CASHGNFYGYTF.

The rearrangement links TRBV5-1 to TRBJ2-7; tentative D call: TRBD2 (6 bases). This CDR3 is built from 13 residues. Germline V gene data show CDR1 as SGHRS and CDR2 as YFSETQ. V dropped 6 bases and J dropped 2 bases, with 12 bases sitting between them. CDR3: CASTRDLAYEQYF. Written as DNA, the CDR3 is TGCGCCAGCACCCGGGACTTAGCCTACGAGCAGTACTTC.

The CDR3, as DNA: TGTGCCAGCAGCCTCGGACTAGCGGGAGGGCCCCGCACAGATACGCAGTATTTT. This sequence encodes CASSLGLAGGPRTDTQYF. The chain is built from TRBV5-4 and TRBJ2-3; 15 nucleotides match TRBD2. The CDR3 loop spans 18 amino acids. Germline loops: CDR1 SGHNT, CDR2 YYREEE (reference sequence). With 4 bases clipped from V and 1 base from J, the junction kept 7 bases outside the gene matches.

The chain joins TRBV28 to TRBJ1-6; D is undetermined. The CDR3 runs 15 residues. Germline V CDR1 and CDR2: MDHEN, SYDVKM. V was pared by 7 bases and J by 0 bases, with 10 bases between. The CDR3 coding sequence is TGTGCCAGCACAAGTGATAGCTCCTATAATTCACCCCTCCACTTT. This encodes CASTSDSSYNSPLHF.

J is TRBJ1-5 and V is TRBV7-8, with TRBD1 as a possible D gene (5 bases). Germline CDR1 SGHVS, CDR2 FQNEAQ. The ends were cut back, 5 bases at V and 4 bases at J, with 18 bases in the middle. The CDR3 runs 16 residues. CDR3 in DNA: TGTGCCAGCAGCCTCACCCCAGGGATGTCGAATCAGCCCCAGCATTTT. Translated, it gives CASSLTPGMSNQPQHF.

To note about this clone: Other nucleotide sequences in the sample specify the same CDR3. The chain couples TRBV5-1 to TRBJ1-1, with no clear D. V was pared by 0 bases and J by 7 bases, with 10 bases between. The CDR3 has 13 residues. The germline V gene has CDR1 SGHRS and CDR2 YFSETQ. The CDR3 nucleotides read TGCGCCAGCAGCTTGGGGCAGACAAGTGAAGCTTTCTTT. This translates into CASSLGQTSEAFF.

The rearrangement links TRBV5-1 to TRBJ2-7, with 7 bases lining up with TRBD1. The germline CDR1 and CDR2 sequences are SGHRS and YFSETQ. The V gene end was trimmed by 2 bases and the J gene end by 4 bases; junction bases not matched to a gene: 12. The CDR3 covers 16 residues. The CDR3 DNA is TGCGCCAGCAGCTTTGGGTTGAGACAGGGAAGTTACGAGCAGTACTTC. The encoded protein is CASSFGLRQGSYEQYF.

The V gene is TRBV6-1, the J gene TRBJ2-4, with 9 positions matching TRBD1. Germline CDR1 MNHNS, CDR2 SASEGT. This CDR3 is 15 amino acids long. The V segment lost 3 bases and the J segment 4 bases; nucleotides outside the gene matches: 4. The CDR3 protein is CASSEWGQGKNIQYF. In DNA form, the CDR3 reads TGTGCCAGCAGTGAGTGGGGACAGGGAAAAAACATTCAGTACTTC.